Following are 18 T cell receptor beta chains from one sample sequenced in a study of T cell repertoires in cytomegalovirus infection. MiXCR, run by TCRdb on the reads, gives a single entry per CDR3 protein. The sample carries more than 90,000 distinct CDR3 sequences, around a tenth recorded once. The antigens of these receptors remain unknown. The sample consisted of PBMCs, sequenced either directly or after in vitro stimulation (not recorded which). Every receptor here comes from a human donor in good health (CMV status not recorded). Some clones in this sample may be carry-over from other donors' samples.

This chain connects TRBV9 to TRBJ1-2; D gene uncertain. Germline V gives CDR1 SGDLS, CDR2 YYNGEE. V lost 2 bases and J 8 bases, leaving 10 bases between the germline ends. The CDR3 runs 12 residues. The CDR3 nucleotides read TGTGCCAGCAGCGTCCCCTCGTGGGGCTACACCTTC. Amino acid sequence: CASSVPSWGYTF. Full variable domain (remainder filled in from reference TRBV9 and TRBJ1-2): DSGVTQTPKHLITATGQRVTLRCSPRSGDLSVYWYQQSLDQGLQFLIQYYNGEERAKGNILERFSAQQFPDLHSELNLSSLELGDSALYFCASSVPSWGYTFGSGTRLTVV.

This clonotype was recorded many times. The rearrangement joins TRBV7-2 to TRBJ2-3; no definite D call. Germline V gene sequence: CDR1 SGHTA, CDR2 FQGNSA. V dropped 0 bases and J dropped 0 bases, with 7 bases sitting between them. The CDR3 runs 15 residues. CDR3 bases: TGTGCCAGCAGCTTAGCGTTTTCTAGCACAGATACGCAGTATTTT. It translates to CASSLAFSSTDTQYF.

This clonotype was counted at least ten times. The chain links TRBV27 to TRBJ1-5; D call uncertain. CDR3 length equals 14 residues. Trimming removed 6 bases from V and 3 bases from J, with 12 bases in between. Germline values: CDR1 MNHEY, CDR2 SMNVEV (reference sequence). The CDR3 region has the DNA TGTGCCAGCAGCCCGGGCAAGTCCAATCAGCCCCAGCATTTT. It is translated as CASSPGKSNQPQHF.

V is TRBV7-2 and J is TRBJ2-1; perhaps TRBD2 as D (5 bases). Trimming removed 5 bases from V and 9 bases from J, with 8 bases in between. Germline values: CDR1 SGHTA, CDR2 FQGNSA. This CDR3 region has 11 residues. CDR3 amino acids: CASSQAGEQFF. The CDR3 coding sequence is TGTGCCAGCAGCCAGGCGGGTGAGCAGTTCTTC.

The chain is built from TRBV9 and TRBJ2-5; 11 bases match TRBD2. CDR1 is SGDLS, CDR2 YYNGEE, per germline. The junction had 6 bases not matched to a gene; V was cut back by 3 bases and J by 2 bases. This CDR3 has 16 residues. In nucleotides, the CDR3 is TGTGCCAGCAGCGCTTCTAGCGGGAGGCGACAAGAGACCCAGTACTTC. It encodes CASSASSGRRQETQYF.

This clonotype was seen only a few times. The chain links TRBV14 to TRBJ1-4; possibly TRBD1 for D (5 bases). Germline V CDR1 and CDR2: SGHDN, FVKESK. Trimming shortened V by 4 bases and J by 6 bases, and 12 bases separated the two germline ends. The CDR3 contains 14 residues. As DNA, the CDR3 is TGTGCCAGCAGCCCAGAGGAGGGGTATGAAAAACTGTTTTTT. Amino acid sequence: CASSPEEGYEKLFF. The full variable domain, completed using reference TRBV14 and TRBJ1-4, is EAGVTQFPSHSVIEKGQTVTLRCDPISGHDNLYWYRRVMGKEIKFLLHFVKESKQDESGMPNNRFLAERTGGTYSTLKVQPAELEDSGVYFCASSPEEGYEKLFFGSGTQLSVL.

V and J are TRBV5-1 and TRBJ2-5; 7 nucleotides align to TRBD1. Trimming removed 4 bases from V and 3 bases from J; junction bases left unmatched: 12. Per the germline V gene, CDR1 is SGHRS and CDR2 is YFSETQ. CDR3 length: 16 amino acids. In DNA form, the CDR3 reads TGCGCCAGCAGCCCTTCTCTGGCCACAGGGGAAGAGACCCAGTACTTC. This translates into CASSPSLATGEETQYF.

This clonotype was counted between two and nine times. The chain recombines TRBV23-1 with TRBJ2-1; D possibly corresponds to TRBD1 (5 bases). TRBV23-1 is filed as an ORF, its function uncertain. Trimming removed 1 base at V and 5 bases at J, with 15 bases between. The CDR3 totals 16 residues. CDR3 region: CASSQWGHWAHNEQFF. In DNA form, the CDR3 reads TGCGCCAGCAGTCAATGGGGCCACTGGGCCCACAATGAGCAGTTCTTC.

The sample holds many counts of this clonotype. J is TRBJ1-2 and V is TRBV24-1; the D gene is possibly TRBD1 (5 bases). This CDR3 contains 12 residues. The ends were cut back, 5 bases at V and 7 bases at J, with 10 bases in the middle. In germline, CDR1 is KGHDR, CDR2 SFDVKD. CDR3 DNA sequence: TGTGCCACCAGTGTTGGTACAGGTGGCTACACCTTC. It is translated as CATSVGTGGYTF.

The sample holds many counts of this clonotype. The gene calls are TRBV28 and TRBJ1-2; no clear D gene. Looked up from germline, CDR1 is MDHEN and CDR2 is SYDVKM. The CDR3 contains 14 residues. Trimming removed 4 bases from V and 8 bases from J, with 17 bases in between. CDR3 nucleotide sequence: TGTGCCAGCAGTTCCCCGTTCGCTGGATGGGGCTACACCTTC. Protein product: CASSSPFAGWGYTF.

The chain joins TRBV7-3 to TRBJ2-3, with TRBD1 matching over 7 bases. This CDR3 has 15 amino acids. Germline V CDR1 and CDR2: SGHTA, FQGTGA. V was clipped by 2 bases and J by 6 bases; unmatched bases: 8. The CDR3 sequence is CASSLLTGLEDTQYF. The CDR3 bases are TGTGCCAGCAGCTTACTGACAGGGTTGGAGGATACGCAGTATTTT.

This clonotype was observed a few times. CDR3 region: CSARGGQGGRNQPQHF. DNA for the CDR3: TGCAGTGCTAGAGGGGGACAGGGAGGACGGAATCAGCCCCAGCATTTT. The gene calls are TRBV20-1 and TRBJ1-5; 9 nucleotides align to TRBD1. CDR1 is DFQATT and CDR2 is SNEGSKA in the germline V gene (reference sequence). With 1 base clipped from V and 4 bases from J, the junction kept 8 bases outside the gene matches. This CDR3 has 16 amino acids.

There are many counts of this clonotype. The gene calls are TRBV7-3 and TRBJ1-1, with D maybe TRBD1 (6 bases). V gave up 5 bases and J gave up 1 base, with 11 bases separating them. The V gene's germline CDR1 is SGHTA and CDR2 FQGTGA. The CDR3 is made up of 14 amino acids. DNA of the CDR3: TGTGCCAGCAGCCATCAGGGGAGGAACACTGAAGCTTTCTTT. It specifies CASSHQGRNTEAFF. Drawing the rest from reference TRBV7-3 and TRBJ1-1, the complete variable domain is GAGVSQTPSNKVTEKGKYVELRCDPISGHTALYWYRQSLGQGPEFLIYFQGTGAADDSGLPNDRFFAVRPEGSVSTLKIQRTERGDSAVYLCASSHQGRNTEAFFGQGTRLTVV.

This clonotype appeared many times. The chain joins TRBV25-1 to TRBJ1-4; 10 bases fit TRBD1. This CDR3 is 15 amino acids long. V gave up 1 base and J gave up 7 bases; unmatched junction bases: 3. The germline gives CDR1 MGHDK, CDR2 SYGVNS. Here the CDR3 reads CASSEWDRGSEKLFF. In DNA form, the CDR3 reads TGTGCCAGCAGTGAATGGGACAGGGGCTCTGAAAAACTGTTTTTT. Looking up the rest from reference TRBV25-1 and TRBJ1-4 gives the full variable domain: EADIYQTPRYLVIGTGKKITLECSQTMGHDKMYWYQQDPGMELHLIHYSYGVNSTEKGDLSSESTVSRIRTEHFPLTLESARPSHTSQYLCASSEWDRGSEKLFFGSGTQLSVL.

The V call is TRBV12-3 or TRBV12-4, the J call TRBJ2-3; 10 bases are a match to TRBD2. This CDR3 region has 15 residues. Trimming took 5 bases from V and 12 from J; bases not matched to a gene: 14. CDR3 sequence reads: CASSPPGLAFGTQYF. CDR3 coding DNA: TGTGCCAGCAGTCCGCCGGGACTAGCGTTTGGAACCCAGTATTTT.

This clonotype was detected a few times. The rearrangement joins TRBV19 to TRBJ2-7; D might be TRBD2 (6 bases). V lost 6 bases, J lost 3 bases, and 18 bases lay in between. Looked up from germline, CDR1 is LNHDA and CDR2 is SQIVND (reference sequence). CDR3 length: 15 residues. The CDR3: CASRGRTVGYYEQYV. CDR3 in DNA: TGTGCCAGTAGGGGGAGGACGGTGGGGTACTACGAGCAGTACGTC.

This clonotype was picked up a small number of times. This chain links TRBV12-3 or TRBV12-4 with TRBJ1-4, with a weak D call TRBD1 (5 bases). The CDR3 runs to 13 residues. Trimming removed 5 bases from V and 7 bases from J, with 11 bases in between. The CDR3 spells CASSGALAEKLFF. The CDR3 DNA reads TGTGCCAGCAGTGGGGCTCTGGCTGAAAAACTGTTTTTT.

This clonotype has a count of ten or more. This rearrangement joins TRBV20-1 to TRBJ2-7; D is unresolved. CDR3 length: 14 residues. V was shortened by 1 base and J by 0 bases, with 10 bases between the two germline ends. The germline V gene has CDR1 DFQATT and CDR2 SNEGSKA (reference sequence). This CDR3 reads CSARGPKGSYEQYF. The CDR3 DNA follows: TGCAGTGCTAGAGGACCAAAAGGCTCCTACGAGCAGTACTTC.